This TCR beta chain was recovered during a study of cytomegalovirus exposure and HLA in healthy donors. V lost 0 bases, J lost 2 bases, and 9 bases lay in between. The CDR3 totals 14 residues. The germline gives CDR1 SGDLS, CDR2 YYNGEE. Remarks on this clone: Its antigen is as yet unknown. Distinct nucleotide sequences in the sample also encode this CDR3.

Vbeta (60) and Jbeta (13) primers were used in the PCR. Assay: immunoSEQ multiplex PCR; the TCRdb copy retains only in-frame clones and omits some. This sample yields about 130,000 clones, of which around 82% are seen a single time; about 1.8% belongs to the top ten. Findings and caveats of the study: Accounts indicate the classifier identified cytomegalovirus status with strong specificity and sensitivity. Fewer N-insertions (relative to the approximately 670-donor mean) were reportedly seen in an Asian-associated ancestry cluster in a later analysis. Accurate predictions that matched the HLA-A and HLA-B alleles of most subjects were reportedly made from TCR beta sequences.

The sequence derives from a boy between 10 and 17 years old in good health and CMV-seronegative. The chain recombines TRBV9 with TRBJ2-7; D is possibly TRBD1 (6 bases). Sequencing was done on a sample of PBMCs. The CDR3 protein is CASSVGTDPYEQYF. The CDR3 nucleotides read TGTGCCAGCAGCGTAGGGACAGATCCCTACGAGCAGTACTTC.